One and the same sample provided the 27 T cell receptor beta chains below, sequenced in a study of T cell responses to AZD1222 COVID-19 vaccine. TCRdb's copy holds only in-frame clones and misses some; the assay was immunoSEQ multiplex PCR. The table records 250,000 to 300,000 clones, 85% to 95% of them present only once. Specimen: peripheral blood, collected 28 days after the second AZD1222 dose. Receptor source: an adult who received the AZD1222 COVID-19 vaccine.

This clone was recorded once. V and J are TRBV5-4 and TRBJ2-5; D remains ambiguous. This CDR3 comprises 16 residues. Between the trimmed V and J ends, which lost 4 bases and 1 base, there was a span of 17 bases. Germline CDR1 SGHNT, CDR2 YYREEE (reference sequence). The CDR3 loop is CASSPDLVLSQETQYF. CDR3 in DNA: TGTGCCAGCAGCCCCGATTTAGTACTTTCCCAAGAGACCCAGTACTTC.

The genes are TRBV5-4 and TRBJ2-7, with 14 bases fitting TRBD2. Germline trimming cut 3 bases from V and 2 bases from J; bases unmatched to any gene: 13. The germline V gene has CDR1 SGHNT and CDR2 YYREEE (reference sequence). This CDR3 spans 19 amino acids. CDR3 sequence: CASSSPGTSGSLHPYEQYF. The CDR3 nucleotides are TGTGCCAGCAGCTCCCCCGGGACTAGCGGGAGCCTACACCCCTACGAGCAGTACTTC.

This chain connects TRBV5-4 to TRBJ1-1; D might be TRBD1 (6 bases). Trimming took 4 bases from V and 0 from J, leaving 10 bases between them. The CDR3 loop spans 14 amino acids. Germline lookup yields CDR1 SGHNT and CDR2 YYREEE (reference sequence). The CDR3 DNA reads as TGTGCCAGCAGCCCGACAGGCCTGAACACTGAAGCTTTCTTT. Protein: CASSPTGLNTEAFF. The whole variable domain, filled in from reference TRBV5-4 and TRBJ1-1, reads ETGVTQSPTHLIKTRGQQVTLRCSSQSGHNTVSWYQQALGQGPQFIFQYYREEENGRGNFPPRFSGLQFPNYSSELNVNALELDDSALYLCASSPTGLNTEAFFGQGTRLTVV.

CDR3 DNA: TGTGCCAGCAGCTTGGAGCCCTACAGGGAGAGTGAAAAACTGTTTTTT. Translation: CASSLEPYRESEKLFF. This chain uses TRBV7-9 with TRBJ1-4; D might be TRBD1 (6 bases). The V end lost 3 bases, the J end lost 7 bases, and 18 bases lay between the germline ends. The CDR3 contains 16 residues. Germline CDR1 SEHNR, CDR2 FQNEAQ (reference sequence).

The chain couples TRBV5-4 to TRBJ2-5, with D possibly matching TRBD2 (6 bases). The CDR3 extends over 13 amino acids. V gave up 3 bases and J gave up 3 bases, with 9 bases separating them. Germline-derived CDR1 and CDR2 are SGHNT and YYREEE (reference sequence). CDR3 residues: CASSSLAEETQYF. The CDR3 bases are TGTGCCAGCAGCTCACTAGCCGAAGAGACCCAGTACTTC.

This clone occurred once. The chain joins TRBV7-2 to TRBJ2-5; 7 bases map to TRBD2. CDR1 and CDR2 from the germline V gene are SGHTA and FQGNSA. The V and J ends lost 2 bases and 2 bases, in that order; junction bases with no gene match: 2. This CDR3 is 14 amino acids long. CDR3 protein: CASSLNGGQETQYF. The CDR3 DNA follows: TGTGCCAGCAGCTTAAACGGGGGGCAAGAGACCCAGTACTTC.

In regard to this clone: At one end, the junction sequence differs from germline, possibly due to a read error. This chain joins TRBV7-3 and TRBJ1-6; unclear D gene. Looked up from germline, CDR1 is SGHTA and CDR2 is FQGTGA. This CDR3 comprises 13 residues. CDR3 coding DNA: TGTGCCAGCAGCCTAACCCAGAGATCACCCCTCCACTTT. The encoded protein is CASSLTQRSPLHF. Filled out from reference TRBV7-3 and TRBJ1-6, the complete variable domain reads GAGVSQTPSNKVTEKGKYVELRCDPISGHTALYWYRQSLGQGPEFLIYFQGTGAADDSGLPNDRFFAVRPEGSVSTLKIQRTERGDSAVYLCASSLTQRSPLHFGNGTRLTVT.

The CDR3 sequence: CASKGPGQGANQPQHF. The CDR3 nucleotides read TGTGCCAGTAAGGGACCCGGACAGGGGGCAAATCAGCCCCAGCATTTT. The rearrangement joins TRBV19 to TRBJ1-5; 11 bases are a match to TRBD1. The V segment lost 7 bases and the J segment 4 bases; nucleotides outside the gene matches: 9. The CDR3 consists of 16 residues. Per the germline V gene, CDR1 is LNHDA and CDR2 is SQIVND (reference sequence).

CDR3 sequence reads: CASSLQLAGDREQYF. The CDR3 nucleotides are TGTGCCAGCAGCTTGCAGCTAGCGGGGGATAGGGAGCAGTACTTC. The V call is TRBV7-9, the J call TRBJ2-7, with 10 bases that match TRBD2. This CDR3 comprises 15 residues. The V and J ends lost 3 bases and 7 bases, in that order; junction bases with no gene match: 9. CDR1 and CDR2 from the germline V gene are SEHNR and FQNEAQ (reference sequence).

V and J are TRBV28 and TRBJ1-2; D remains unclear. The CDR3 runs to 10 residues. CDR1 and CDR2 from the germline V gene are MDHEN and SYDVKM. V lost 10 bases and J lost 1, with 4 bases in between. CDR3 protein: CATYNYGYTF. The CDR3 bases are TGTGCCACCTATAACTATGGCTACACCTTC.

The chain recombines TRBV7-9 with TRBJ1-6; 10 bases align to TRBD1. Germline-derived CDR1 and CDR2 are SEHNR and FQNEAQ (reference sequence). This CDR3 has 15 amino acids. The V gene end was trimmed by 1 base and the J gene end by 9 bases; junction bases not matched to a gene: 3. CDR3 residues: CASSLGRDRGSPLHF. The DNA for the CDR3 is TGTGCCAGCAGCTTAGGCCGGGACAGGGGTTCACCCCTCCACTTT.

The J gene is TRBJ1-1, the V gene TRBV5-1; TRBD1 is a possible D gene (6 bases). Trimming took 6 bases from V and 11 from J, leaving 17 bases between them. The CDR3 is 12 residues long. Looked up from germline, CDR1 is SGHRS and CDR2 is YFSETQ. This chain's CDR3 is CASTPGGALAFF. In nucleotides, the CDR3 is TGCGCCAGCACCCCTGGGGGGGCCTTGGCTTTCTTT.

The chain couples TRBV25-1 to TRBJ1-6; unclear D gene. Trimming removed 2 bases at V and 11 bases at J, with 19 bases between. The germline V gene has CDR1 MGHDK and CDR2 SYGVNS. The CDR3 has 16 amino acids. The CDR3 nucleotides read TGTGCCAGCAGTGAACGCGACACGGTCCGTTTGGCACCCCTCCACTTT. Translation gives CASSERDTVRLAPLHF.

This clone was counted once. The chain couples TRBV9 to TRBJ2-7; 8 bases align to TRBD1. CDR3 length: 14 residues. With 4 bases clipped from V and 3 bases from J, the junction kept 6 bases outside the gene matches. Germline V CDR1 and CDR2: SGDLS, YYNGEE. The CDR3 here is CASSPRTGNYEQYF. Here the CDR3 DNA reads TGTGCCAGCAGCCCTCGGACAGGGAACTACGAGCAGTACTTC.

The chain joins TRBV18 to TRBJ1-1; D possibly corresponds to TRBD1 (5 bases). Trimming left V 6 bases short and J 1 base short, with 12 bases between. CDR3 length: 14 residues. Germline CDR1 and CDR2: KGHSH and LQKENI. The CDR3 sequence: CASSLTDSNTEAFF. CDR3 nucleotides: TGTGCCAGCTCGTTGACAGACTCGAACACTGAAGCTTTCTTT.

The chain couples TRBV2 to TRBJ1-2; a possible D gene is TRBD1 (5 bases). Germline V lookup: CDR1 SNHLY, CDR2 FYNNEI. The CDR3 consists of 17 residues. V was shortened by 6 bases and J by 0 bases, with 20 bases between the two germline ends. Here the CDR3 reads CASRGGQGKLANYGYTF. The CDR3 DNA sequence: TGTGCCAGCAGGGGAGGGCAGGGAAAGCTGGCTAACTATGGCTACACCTTC.

The CDR3 nucleotides are TGTGCCACCAGTGACCCCACGGGGTCTCCCTATGGCTACACCTTC. As protein: CATSDPTGSPYGYTF. The chain is built from TRBV24-1 and TRBJ1-2, with D unclear. Trimming took 4 bases from V and 4 from J, leaving 15 bases between them. CDR3 length: 15 amino acids. Germline loops: CDR1 KGHDR, CDR2 SFDVKD.

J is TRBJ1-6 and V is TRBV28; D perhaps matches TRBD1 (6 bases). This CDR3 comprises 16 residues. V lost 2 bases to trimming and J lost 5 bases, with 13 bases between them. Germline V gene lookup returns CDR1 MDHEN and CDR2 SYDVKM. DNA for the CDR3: TGTGCCAGCAGTTTAAACTGGGGGGCGGATAATTCACCCCTCCACTTT. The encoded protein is CASSLNWGADNSPLHF.

CDR3 in DNA: TGTGCCAGCAGCTTACCGGGGGGCGGGTATGGCTACACCTTC. Translation gives CASSLPGGGYGYTF. The chain combines TRBV7-2 with TRBJ1-2; maybe TRBD1 (6 bases). This CDR3 contains 14 residues. Looked up from germline, CDR1 is SGHTA and CDR2 is FQGNSA. Trimming took 2 bases from V and 5 from J, leaving 12 bases between them.

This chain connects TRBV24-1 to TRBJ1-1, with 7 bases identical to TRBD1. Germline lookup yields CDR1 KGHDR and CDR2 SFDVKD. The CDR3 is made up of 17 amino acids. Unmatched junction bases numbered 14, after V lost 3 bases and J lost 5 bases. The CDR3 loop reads CATSDPETGSEWTEAFF. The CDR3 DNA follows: TGTGCCACCAGTGATCCGGAGACAGGGTCCGAATGGACTGAAGCTTTCTTT.

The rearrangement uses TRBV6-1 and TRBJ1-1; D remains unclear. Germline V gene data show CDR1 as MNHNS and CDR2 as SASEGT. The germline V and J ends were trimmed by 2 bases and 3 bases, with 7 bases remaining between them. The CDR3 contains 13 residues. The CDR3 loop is CASSEFGYTEAFF. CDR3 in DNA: TGTGCCAGCAGTGAATTCGGTTACACTGAAGCTTTCTTT.

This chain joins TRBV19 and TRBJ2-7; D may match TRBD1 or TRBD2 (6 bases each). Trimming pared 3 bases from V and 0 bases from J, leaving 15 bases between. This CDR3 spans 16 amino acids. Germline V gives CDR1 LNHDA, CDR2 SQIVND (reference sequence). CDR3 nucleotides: TGTGCCAGTAGTATTGGTCGGGGGCCATACTCCTACGAGCAGTACTTC. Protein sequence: CASSIGRGPYSYEQYF.

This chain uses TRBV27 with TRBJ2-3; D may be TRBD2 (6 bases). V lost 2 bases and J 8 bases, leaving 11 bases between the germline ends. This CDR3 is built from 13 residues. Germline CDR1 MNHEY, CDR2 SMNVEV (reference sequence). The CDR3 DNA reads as TGTGCCAGCAGTTTAAATAGCGGTGGTACGCAGTATTTT. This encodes CASSLNSGGTQYF.

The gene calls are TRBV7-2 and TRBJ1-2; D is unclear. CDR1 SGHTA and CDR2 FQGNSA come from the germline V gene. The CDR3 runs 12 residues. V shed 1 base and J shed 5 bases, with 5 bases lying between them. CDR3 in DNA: TGTGCCAGCAGCTTAGGCCAGTATGGCTACACCTTC. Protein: CASSLGQYGYTF. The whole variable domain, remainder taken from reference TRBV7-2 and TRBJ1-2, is GAGVSQSPSNKVTEKGKDVELRCDPISGHTALYWYRQSLGQGLEFLIYFQGNSAPDKSGLPSDRFSAERTGGSVSTLTIQRTQQEDSAVYLCASSLGQYGYTFGSGTRLTVV.

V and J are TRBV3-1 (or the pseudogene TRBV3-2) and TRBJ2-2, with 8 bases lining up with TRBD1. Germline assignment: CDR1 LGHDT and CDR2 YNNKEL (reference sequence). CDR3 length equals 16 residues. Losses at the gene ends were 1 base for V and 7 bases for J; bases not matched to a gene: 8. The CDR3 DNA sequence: TGTGCCAGCAGCCAAGGGGGGTCAGGGGGCCTCGGGGAGCTGTTTTTT. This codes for CASSQGGSGGLGELFF.

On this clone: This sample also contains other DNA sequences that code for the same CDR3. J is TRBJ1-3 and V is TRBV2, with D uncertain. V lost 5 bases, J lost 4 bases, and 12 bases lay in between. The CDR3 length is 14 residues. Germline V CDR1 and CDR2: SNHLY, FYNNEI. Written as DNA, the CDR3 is TGTGCCAGCAGTCCCACAGCTCCAGGAAACACCATATATTTT. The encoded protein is CASSPTAPGNTIYF.

The CDR3 sequence: CASRSEGNTEAFF. The CDR3 DNA follows: TGTGCCAGTCGATCGGAGGGGAACACTGAAGCTTTCTTT. The chain carries TRBV19 and TRBJ1-1, with D unresolved. V lost 8 bases and J lost 1, with 11 bases in between. This CDR3 spans 13 amino acids. Per germline, CDR1 LNHDA and CDR2 SQIVND (reference sequence).